The clone carrying this T cell receptor beta chain was counted many times. Antigen unknown. The data were taken from a study of metastatic and nonmetastatic thyroid tumors. As for the study in general: The authors compared repertoires across blood and tumor or nodule tissue from malignant and benign thyroid patients. Study-level results: When malignant thyroid tumors were compared with benign nodules, TCR beta diversity was reportedly significantly higher in the malignant tumors. This held in both blood and tumor samples.

V lost 0 bases, J lost 9 bases, and 9 bases stayed unmatched. The CDR3 extends over 16 amino acids. Germline CDR1 reads LGHNA; CDR2 reads YNFKEQ. Per the original data handling: Clinicopathological groups differed in CDR3, with these differences serving to build a distant-metastasis classifier for papillary thyroid cancer. TCRdb used MiXCR to call clones anew from the PCR reads. The V and J calls shown here were made by TCRdb, not taken from the authors' results. The profile shows around 24,000 clones, 20% to 25% of them singletons. No treatment had been given to any patient before thyroid surgery. The TCR was taken from a male donor with papillary thyroid cancer or a benign thyroid nodule (not recorded which). Some clones in this sample may be carry-over from other donors' samples. V gene TRBV4-2 combines with J gene TRBJ2-1; 9 bases line up with TRBD1. The specimen sequenced was blood. DNA of the CDR3: TGTGCCAGCAGCCAAGATCCGGGGACAGGGAGGACTGAGCAGTTCTTC. This gives the protein CASSQDPGTGRTEQFF.